The entry that follows covers one T cell receptor beta chain sequence. In germline, CDR1 is ENHRY, CDR2 SYGVKD. This CDR3 comprises 16 residues. V lost 0 bases and J lost 7; bases outside the gene matches: 8. The data stem from a study of T cells in lung cancer brain metastases. TCRdb keeps only in-frame clones here, not all; method: immunoSEQ multiplex PCR. The sample shows several thousand clones, just under 90% of them seen only once. Sequences were obtained from tumor tissue from the primary lung tumor. V gene TRBV10-3 combines with J gene TRBJ2-1; the match to TRBD2 covers 8 bases. The sequence was obtained from a man aged 60 to 69 with non-small cell lung cancer. The CDR3 reads CAISESPSGSYNEQFF. The CDR3 region has the DNA TGTGCCATCAGTGAGTCGCCCAGCGGGAGTTATAATGAGCAGTTCTTC.